Shown below are 32 T cell receptor beta chains from a single sample sequenced in a study of T-cell reconstitution after alpha-beta-depleted transplantation in children. A TCRbeta library incorporating unique molecular identifiers was prepared. TCRdb itself ran the PCR reads through MiXCR, one entry per CDR3 protein. Among about 100,000 distinct CDR3 sequences listed, roughly 6.1% were seen once. The material was PBMCs, mostly from graft donor cells, obtained 360 days after TCRalphabeta/CD19-depleted stem cell transplant. The receptors here all came from a male patient aged 2 to 10 who had a stem cell transplant for acute lymphoblastic leukemia, so the T cells may come from the graft donor.

This clonotype was observed a handful of times. The chain carries TRBV4-2 and TRBJ2-5, with 10 bases fitting TRBD2. Germline values: CDR1 LGHNA, CDR2 YNFKEQ. CDR3 length equals 16 residues. V shed 1 base and J 4 bases; nucleotides not matched to a gene: 6. The CDR3 loop reads CASSQVVAGGGETQYF. The CDR3, as DNA: TGTGCCAGCAGCCAAGTAGTAGCGGGAGGTGGAGAGACCCAGTACTTC.

The chain carries TRBV28 and TRBJ2-3; 7 bases match TRBD1. The CDR3 spans 15 residues. The V and J ends lost 6 bases and 6 bases, in that order; junction bases with no gene match: 12. Germline V gives CDR1 MDHEN, CDR2 SYDVKM. This chain's CDR3 is CASSLDRVPVDTQYF. The DNA of the CDR3 is TGTGCCAGCAGCCTCGACAGGGTGCCCGTGGATACGCAGTATTTT.

CDR3 protein: CASSLRLGRDYPYEQYF. For the CDR3, the DNA is TGTGCCAGCAGCCTCAGACTGGGCAGGGACTATCCCTACGAGCAGTACTTC. The chain joins TRBV11-2 to TRBJ2-7, with 7 bases lining up with TRBD2. Trimming removed 5 bases from V and 2 bases from J; junction bases left unmatched: 15. Germline lookup yields CDR1 SGHAT and CDR2 FQNNGV. There are 17 residues in the CDR3.

This clonotype showed up many times. The gene calls are TRBV4-2 and TRBJ1-1, with TRBD1 identical over 9 bases. Germline V gene data show CDR1 as LGHNA and CDR2 as YNFKEQ. The CDR3 sequence is 15 residues long. V shed 3 bases, J shed 1 base, and the junction held 3 bases outside the gene matches. The DNA for the CDR3 is TGTGCCAGCAGCCAGCCGGGACAGGGGAACACTGAAGCTTTCTTT. Its translation is CASSQPGQGNTEAFF.

This clonotype was counted between two and nine times. The chain carries TRBV28 and TRBJ2-1; 10 nucleotides align to TRBD2. Germline CDR1 MDHEN, CDR2 SYDVKM. J was trimmed by 8 bases and V by 4 bases; bases with no gene match: 14. The CDR3 totals 17 residues. The CDR3 nucleotides are TGTGCCAGCAGTTCGTTTAAGCGGGAGGGCCAGGCACATGAGCAGTTCTTC. It yields the protein CASSSFKREGQAHEQFF.

A few counts support this clonotype. V gene TRBV27 combines with J gene TRBJ1-2; 7 positions agree with TRBD1. CDR1 and CDR2 (germline): MNHEY, SMNVEV (reference sequence). CDR3 length equals 14 residues. The ends lost 6 bases at V and 4 bases at J; junction bases unmatched: 8. DNA for the CDR3: TGTGCCAGCAGAACCCTCAACAGGGGCTATGGCTACACCTTC. Translated: CASRTLNRGYGYTF.

This clonotype was seen at least ten times. The V and J genes are TRBV4-3 and TRBJ1-1; tentative D call: TRBD1 (6 bases). This CDR3 comprises 14 residues. Per the germline V gene, CDR1 is LGHNA and CDR2 is YSLEER. Trimming removed 1 base at V and 5 bases at J, with 11 bases between. The CDR3: CASSQGRGRTEAFF. CDR3 bases: TGCGCCAGCAGCCAAGGGAGGGGGAGGACTGAAGCTTTCTTT.

This clonotype was counted at least ten times. DNA for the CDR3: TGTGCCAGCAGCTTCGTTGGGGGTAGCCGAGAGACCCAGTACTTC. As protein: CASSFVGGSRETQYF. The chain employs TRBV11-2 and TRBJ2-5; the D call may be TRBD1 or TRBD2 (5 bases each). Trimming removed 3 bases at V and 4 bases at J, with 15 bases between. The CDR3 length is 15 residues. The germline V gene encodes CDR1 SGHAT and CDR2 FQNNGV.

This chain links TRBV20-1 with TRBJ2-3; D may match TRBD1 or TRBD2 (5 bases each). V lost 6 bases and J 8 bases, leaving 21 bases between the germline ends. This CDR3 is built from 14 residues. Looked up from germline, CDR1 is DFQATT and CDR2 is SNEGSKA (reference sequence). The CDR3 DNA reads TGCAGTGCCCCGGCGGGCCCCATTGGGGGTACGCAGTATTTT. Translation: CSAPAGPIGGTQYF.

This clonotype was seen more than once but under ten times. Written as DNA, the CDR3 is TGTGCCATCAGTGAGTCAGCAGGGGGCAGGGATGAGCAGTTCTTC. This sequence encodes CAISESAGGRDEQFF. The genes are TRBV10-3 and TRBJ2-1; 8 bases line up with TRBD1. This CDR3 has 15 amino acids. Germline assignment: CDR1 ENHRY and CDR2 SYGVKD. V lost 0 bases and J lost 8; bases outside the gene matches: 6.

This clonotype was seen only a few times. This chain links TRBV7-3 with TRBJ2-1, with TRBD2 matching over 10 bases. CDR3 size: 16 residues. The junction had 10 bases not matched to a gene; V was cut back by 5 bases and J by 6 bases. Germline lookup yields CDR1 SGHTA and CDR2 FQGTGA. The CDR3 spells CASSPMGGLARNEQFF. CDR3 sequence (DNA): TGTGCCAGCAGCCCAATGGGGGGACTAGCGCGCAATGAGCAGTTCTTC.

At least ten counts were recorded for this clonotype. V gene TRBV7-2 combines with J gene TRBJ2-1; D is unclear. CDR1 is SGHTA and CDR2 is FQGNSA in the germline V gene. Between the trimmed V and J ends, which lost 3 bases and 0 bases, there was a span of 9 bases. CDR3 size: 15 residues. The CDR3 DNA reads TGTGCCAGCAGCTTCCACCCGAGCTCCTACAATGAGCAGTTCTTC. Translating it yields CASSFHPSSYNEQFF.

The chain combines TRBV30 with TRBJ2-7; D not certain. The CDR3 sequence is 13 residues long. The germline V gene encodes CDR1 GTSNPN and CDR2 SVGIG (reference sequence). V lost 0 bases and J 3 bases, leaving 9 bases between the germline ends. CDR3 coding DNA: TGTGCCTGGAGTGTAGGCGGCCTCTACGAGCAGTACTTC. It yields the protein CAWSVGGLYEQYF.

In its sample, this clonotype was seen many times. The chain couples TRBV27 to TRBJ2-5; unclear D gene. The V end was cut by 0 bases, the J end by 4 bases, with 3 bases between. The CDR3 has 12 residues. Germline CDR1 is MNHEY and CDR2 is SMNVEV (reference sequence). CDR3 nucleotide sequence: TGTGCCAGCAGTTTATCGGGAGAGACCCAGTACTTC. Translation: CASSLSGETQYF.

This clonotype has ten or more counts. The CDR3 coding sequence is TGCGCCAGCAGCGTCAGCTCCTACGAGCAGTACTTC. The encoded protein is CASSVSSYEQYF. This chain joins TRBV5-1 and TRBJ2-7; no clear D gene. V was shortened by 4 bases and J by 0 bases, with 5 bases between the two germline ends. This CDR3 has 12 amino acids. CDR1 is SGHRS, CDR2 YFSETQ, per germline.

This clonotype has more than one count but fewer than ten. The rearrangement links TRBV27 to TRBJ2-5; TRBD2 matches 8 bases. Germline V CDR1 and CDR2: MNHEY, SMNVEV (reference sequence). This CDR3 is built from 15 residues. Germline trimming cut 0 bases from V and 4 bases from J; bases unmatched to any gene: 4. The CDR3 protein is CASSLSSLAVETQYF. CDR3 DNA sequence: TGTGCCAGCAGTTTATCCTCACTAGCGGTAGAGACCCAGTACTTC.

The V call is TRBV11-2, the J call TRBJ2-5; D possibly corresponds to TRBD1 (5 bases). The CDR3 covers 17 residues. V was clipped by 0 bases and J by 4 bases, with 18 bases between them. Germline values: CDR1 SGHAT, CDR2 FQNNGV. The CDR3 DNA follows: TGTGCCAGCAGCTTAGATACCCGATCATGGGGCCGAGAGACCCAGTACTTC. Amino acid sequence: CASSLDTRSWGRETQYF.

Ten or more counts support this clonotype. The chain joins TRBV12-3 or TRBV12-4 to TRBJ2-1; perhaps TRBD1 as D (5 bases). This CDR3 is built from 13 residues. V was clipped by 6 bases and J by 7 bases, with 13 bases between them. The CDR3 nucleotides read TGTGCCAGCAGCTATCAGGGTTGGAATGAGCAGTTCTTC. This gives the protein CASSYQGWNEQFF.

V usage is TRBV19 and J usage is TRBJ2-1; no clear D. The CDR3 has 13 residues. Trimming shortened V by 9 bases and J by 4 bases, and 13 bases separated the two germline ends. Per the germline V gene, CDR1 is LNHDA and CDR2 is SQIVND (reference sequence). The CDR3 region has the DNA TGTGCCAGCTCGACCCGGGCTTACAATGAGCAGTTCTTC. Protein product: CASSTRAYNEQFF.

This clonotype appeared a few times. The CDR3 spells CASSQATGGDQETQYF. CDR3 sequence (DNA): TGCGCCAGCAGCCAAGCTACAGGGGGCGACCAAGAGACCCAGTACTTC. V and J are TRBV4-3 and TRBJ2-5, with TRBD1 matching over 9 bases. CDR1 is LGHNA, CDR2 YSLEER, per germline. The CDR3 sequence is 16 residues long. The trim removed 1 base at V and 0 bases at J, leaving 3 bases unmatched.

This clonotype was seen many times. This sequence joins TRBV5-6 and TRBJ2-1; D is uncertain. CDR3 length: 14 residues. V was trimmed by 0 bases and J by 0 bases, leaving 4 bases between them. Germline assignment: CDR1 SGHDT and CDR2 YYEEEE. CDR3 sequence: CASSLAPSYNEQFF. The DNA for the CDR3 is TGTGCCAGCAGCTTGGCCCCCTCCTACAATGAGCAGTTCTTC. The full variable domain, rest sourced from reference TRBV5-6 and TRBJ2-1, is DAGVTQSPTHLIKTRGQQVTLRCSPKSGHDTVSWYQQALGQGPQFIFQYYEEEERQRGNFPDRFSGHQFPNYSSELNVNALLLGDSALYLCASSLAPSYNEQFFGPGTRLTVL.

In this sample, this clonotype turned up many times. This sequence joins TRBV4-2 and TRBJ2-7; D is unclear. The germline V gene has CDR1 LGHNA and CDR2 YNFKEQ. The CDR3 extends over 15 amino acids. Trimming cost V 2 bases and J 4 bases, with 15 bases left between them. This CDR3 is CASSQIEQNQYEQYF. DNA for the CDR3: TGTGCCAGCAGCCAAATTGAACAGAATCAATACGAGCAGTACTTC.

This clonotype was recorded many times. The chain carries TRBV5-1 and TRBJ2-3, with D tentatively TRBD2 (5 bases). V shed 4 bases and J shed 0 bases, with 15 bases lying between them. This CDR3 contains 16 residues. Germline V gives CDR1 SGHRS, CDR2 YFSETQ. The CDR3 coding sequence is TGCGCCAGCAGCCACTGGACTTATTCTAGCACAGATACGCAGTATTTT. Translated: CASSHWTYSSTDTQYF.

This clonotype was seen a handful of times. The J gene is TRBJ2-2, the V gene TRBV30; a weak D match, TRBD2 (6 bases). V was shortened by 2 bases and J by 7 bases, with 14 bases between the two germline ends. Germline CDR1 is GTSNPN and CDR2 is SVGIG (reference sequence). This CDR3 is built from 14 residues. Here the CDR3 reads CAWSPTGLFGELFF. The CDR3 DNA reads TGTGCCTGGAGTCCAACTGGACTATTCGGGGAGCTGTTTTTT.

This clonotype was counted many times. This chain uses TRBV29-1 with TRBJ2-7; maybe TRBD2 (6 bases). V lost 5 bases to trimming and J lost 0 bases, with 8 bases between them. This CDR3 spans 12 amino acids. Germline V gene sequence: CDR1 SQVTM, CDR2 ANQGSEA. The CDR3 here is CSVRDFSYEQYF. DNA of the CDR3: TGCAGCGTTAGGGACTTCTCCTACGAGCAGTACTTC.

This clonotype came up many times. The rearrangement joins TRBV4-3 to TRBJ2-1; TRBD1 matches 7 bases. CDR1 LGHNA and CDR2 YSLEER come from the germline V gene. This CDR3 has 17 residues. V gave up 1 base and J gave up 6 bases; unmatched junction bases: 12. CDR3 residues: CASSQGPHRGPSNEQFF. As DNA, the CDR3 is TGCGCCAGCAGCCAAGGTCCCCACAGGGGCCCCTCCAATGAGCAGTTCTTC.

This CDR3 is CASSLGQDLFF. CDR3 bases: TGTGCCAGCAGCTTGGGCCAGGACCTGTTTTTT. This sequence joins TRBV5-6 and TRBJ1-4; D remains ambiguous. Germline-derived CDR1 and CDR2 are SGHDT and YYEEEE. V lost 0 bases to trimming and J lost 14 bases, with 8 bases between them. CDR3 size: 11 residues.

Many counts were recorded for this clonotype. The chain carries TRBV28 and TRBJ1-1; D uncertain. Germline values: CDR1 MDHEN, CDR2 SYDVKM. V shed 2 bases and J shed 1 base, with 8 bases lying between them. The CDR3 length is 14 residues. In nucleotides, the CDR3 is TGTGCCAGCAGTTTAGCCCTCCGGAACACTGAAGCTTTCTTT. Translation gives CASSLALRNTEAFF.

This clonotype was detected many times. The gene calls are TRBV7-9 and TRBJ2-7; a weak D match, TRBD1 (6 bases). Germline loops: CDR1 SEHNR, CDR2 FQNEAQ (reference sequence). The ends were cut back, 3 bases at V and 1 base at J, with 7 bases in the middle. The CDR3 loop spans 13 amino acids. The chain's CDR3 is CASSFTGSYEQYF. CDR3 DNA: TGTGCCAGCAGCTTTACAGGGTCCTACGAGCAGTACTTC. Drawing the rest from reference TRBV7-9 and TRBJ2-7, the complete variable domain is DTGVSQNPRHKITKRGQNVTFRCDPISEHNRLYWYRQTLGQGPEFLTYFQNEAQLEKSRLLSDRFSAERPKGSFSTLEIQRTEQGDSAMYLCASSFTGSYEQYFGPGTRLTVT.

The V and J genes are TRBV6-2 or TRBV6-3 and TRBJ2-7; D gene uncertain. Germline CDR1 and CDR2: MNHEY and SVGEGT. The CDR3 has 13 amino acids. The germline V and J ends were trimmed by 0 bases and 3 bases, with 6 bases remaining between them. CDR3 nucleotide sequence: TGTGCCAGCAGTTACTCGCTGGACTACGAGCAGTACTTC. This gives the protein CASSYSLDYEQYF.

This clonotype occurred many times. This rearrangement joins TRBV6-1 to TRBJ2-5; D unclear. The CDR3 loop spans 10 amino acids. V was shortened by 4 bases and J by 13 bases, with 10 bases between the two germline ends. Germline CDR1 reads MNHNS; CDR2 reads SASEGT. The CDR3 is CASSVPLLYF. As DNA, the CDR3 is TGTGCCAGCAGTGTACCTCTACTGTACTTC.

This clonotype was counted many times. The genes are TRBV7-2 and TRBJ1-1; D ambiguous. Germline V gene sequence: CDR1 SGHTA, CDR2 FQGNSA. This CDR3 contains 13 residues. The V end lost 1 base, the J end lost 8 bases, and 11 bases lay between the germline ends. CDR3 sequence: CASSLDARWEAFF. Written as DNA, the CDR3 is TGTGCCAGCAGCTTAGACGCCCGATGGGAAGCTTTCTTT. Drawing the rest from reference TRBV7-2 and TRBJ1-1, the complete variable domain is GAGVSQSPSNKVTEKGKDVELRCDPISGHTALYWYRQSLGQGLEFLIYFQGNSAPDKSGLPSDRFSAERTGGSVSTLTIQRTQQEDSAVYLCASSLDARWEAFFGQGTRLTVV.